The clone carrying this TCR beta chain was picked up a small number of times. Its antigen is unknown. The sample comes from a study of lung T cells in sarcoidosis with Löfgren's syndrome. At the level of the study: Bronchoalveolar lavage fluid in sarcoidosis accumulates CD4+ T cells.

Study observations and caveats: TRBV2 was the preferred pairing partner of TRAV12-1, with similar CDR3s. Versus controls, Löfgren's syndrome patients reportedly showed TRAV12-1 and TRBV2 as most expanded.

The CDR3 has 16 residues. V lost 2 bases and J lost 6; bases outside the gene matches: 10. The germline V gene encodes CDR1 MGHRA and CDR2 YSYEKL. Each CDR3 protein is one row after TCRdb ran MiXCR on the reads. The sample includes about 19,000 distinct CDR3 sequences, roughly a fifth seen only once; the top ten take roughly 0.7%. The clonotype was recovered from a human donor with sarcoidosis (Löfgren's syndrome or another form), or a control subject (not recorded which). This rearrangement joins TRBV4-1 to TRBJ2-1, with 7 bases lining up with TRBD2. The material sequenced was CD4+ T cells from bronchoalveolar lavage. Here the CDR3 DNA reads TGCGCCAGCAGCCAAAAACCCGGGACTATACTCAATGAGCAGTTCTTC. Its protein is CASSQKPGTILNEQFF.